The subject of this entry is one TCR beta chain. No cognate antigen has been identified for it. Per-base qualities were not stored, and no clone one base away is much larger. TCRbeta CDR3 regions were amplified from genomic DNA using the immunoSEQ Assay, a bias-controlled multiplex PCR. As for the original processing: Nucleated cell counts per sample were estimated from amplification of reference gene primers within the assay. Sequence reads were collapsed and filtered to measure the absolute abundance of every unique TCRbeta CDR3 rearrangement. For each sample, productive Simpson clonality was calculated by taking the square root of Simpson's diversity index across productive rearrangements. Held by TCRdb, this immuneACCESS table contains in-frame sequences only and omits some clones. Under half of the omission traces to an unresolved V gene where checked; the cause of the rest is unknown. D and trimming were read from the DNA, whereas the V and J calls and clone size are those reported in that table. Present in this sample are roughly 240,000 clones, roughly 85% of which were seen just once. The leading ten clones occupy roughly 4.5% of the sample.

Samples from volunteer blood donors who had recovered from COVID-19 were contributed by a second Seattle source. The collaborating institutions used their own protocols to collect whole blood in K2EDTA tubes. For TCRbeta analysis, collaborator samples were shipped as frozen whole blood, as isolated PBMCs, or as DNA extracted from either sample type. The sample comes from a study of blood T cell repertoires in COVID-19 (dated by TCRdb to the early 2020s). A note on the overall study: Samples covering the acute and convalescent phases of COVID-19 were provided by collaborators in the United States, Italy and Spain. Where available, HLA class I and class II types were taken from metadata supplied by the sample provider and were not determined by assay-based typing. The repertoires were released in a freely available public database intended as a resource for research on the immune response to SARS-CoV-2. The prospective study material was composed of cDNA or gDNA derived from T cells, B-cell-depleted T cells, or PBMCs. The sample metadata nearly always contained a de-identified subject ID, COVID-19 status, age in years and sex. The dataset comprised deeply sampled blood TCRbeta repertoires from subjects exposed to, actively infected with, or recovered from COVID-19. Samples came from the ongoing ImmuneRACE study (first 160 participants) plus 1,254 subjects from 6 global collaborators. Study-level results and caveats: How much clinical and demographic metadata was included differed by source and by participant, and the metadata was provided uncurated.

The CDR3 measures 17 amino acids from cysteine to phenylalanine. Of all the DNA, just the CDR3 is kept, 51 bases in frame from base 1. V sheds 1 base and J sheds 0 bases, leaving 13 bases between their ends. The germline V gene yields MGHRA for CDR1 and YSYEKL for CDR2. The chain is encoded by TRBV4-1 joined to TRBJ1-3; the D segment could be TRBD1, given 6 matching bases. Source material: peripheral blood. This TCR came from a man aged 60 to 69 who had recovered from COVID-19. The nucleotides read TGCGCCAGCAGCCAAGCCCCCACAGGGAGCTCTGGAAACACCATATATTTT. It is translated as CASSQAPTGSSGNTIYF.